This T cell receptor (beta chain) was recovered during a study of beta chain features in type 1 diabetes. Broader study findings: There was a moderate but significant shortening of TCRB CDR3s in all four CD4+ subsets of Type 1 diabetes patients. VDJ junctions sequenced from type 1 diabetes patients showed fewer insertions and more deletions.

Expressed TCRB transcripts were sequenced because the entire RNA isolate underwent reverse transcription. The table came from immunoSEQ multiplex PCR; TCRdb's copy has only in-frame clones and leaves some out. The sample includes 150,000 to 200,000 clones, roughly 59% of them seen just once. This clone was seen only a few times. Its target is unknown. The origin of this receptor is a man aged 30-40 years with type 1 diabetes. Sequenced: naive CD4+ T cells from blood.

CDR3 sequence (DNA): TGTGCCTGGAGCAGAGGCCGGGACACTGAAGCTTTCTTT. Residues: CAWSRGRDTEAFF. The rearrangement links TRBV30 to TRBJ1-1; no clear D. Germline CDR1 reads GTSNPN; CDR2 reads SVGIG (reference sequence). V lost 3 bases and J lost 3, with 11 bases in between. The CDR3 is 13 amino acids.